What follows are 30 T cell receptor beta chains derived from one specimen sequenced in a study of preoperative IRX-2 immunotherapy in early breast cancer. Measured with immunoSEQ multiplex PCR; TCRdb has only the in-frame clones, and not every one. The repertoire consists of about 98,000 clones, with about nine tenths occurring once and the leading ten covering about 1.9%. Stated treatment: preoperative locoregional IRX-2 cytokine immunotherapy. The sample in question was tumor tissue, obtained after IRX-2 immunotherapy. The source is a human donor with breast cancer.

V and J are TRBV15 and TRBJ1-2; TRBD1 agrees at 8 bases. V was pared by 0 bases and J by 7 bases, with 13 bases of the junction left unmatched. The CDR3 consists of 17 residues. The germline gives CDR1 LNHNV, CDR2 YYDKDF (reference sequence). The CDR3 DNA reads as TGTGCCACCAGCAGAGATCTTTTAGGACAGGGAATGGGTGGCTACACCTTC. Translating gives CATSRDLLGQGMGGYTF.

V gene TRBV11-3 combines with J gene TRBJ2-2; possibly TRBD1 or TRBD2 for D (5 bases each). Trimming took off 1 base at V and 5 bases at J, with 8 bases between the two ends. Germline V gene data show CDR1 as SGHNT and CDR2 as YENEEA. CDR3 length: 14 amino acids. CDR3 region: CASSLGRETGELFF. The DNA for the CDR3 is TGTGCCAGCAGCTTAGGCAGGGAGACCGGGGAGCTGTTTTTT.

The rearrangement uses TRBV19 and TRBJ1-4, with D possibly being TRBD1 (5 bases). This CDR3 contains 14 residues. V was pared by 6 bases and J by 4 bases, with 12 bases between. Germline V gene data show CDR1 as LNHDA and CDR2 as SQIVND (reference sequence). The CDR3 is CASSRRGGNEKLFF. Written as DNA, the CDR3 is TGTGCCAGTAGCCGTCGGGGGGGTAATGAAAAACTGTTTTTT. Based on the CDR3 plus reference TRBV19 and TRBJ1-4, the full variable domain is DGGITQSPKYLFRKEGQNVTLSCEQNLNHDAMYWYRQDPGQGLRLIYYSQIVNDFQKGDIAEGYSVSREKKESFPLTVTSAQKNPTAFYLCASSRRGGNEKLFFGSGTQLSVL.

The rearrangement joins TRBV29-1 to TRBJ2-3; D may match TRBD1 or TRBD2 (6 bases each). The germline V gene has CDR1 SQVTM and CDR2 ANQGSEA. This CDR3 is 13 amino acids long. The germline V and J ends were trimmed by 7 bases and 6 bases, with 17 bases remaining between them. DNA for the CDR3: TGCAGCGCCTCAGTCCAGGGGACTGATACGCAGTATTTT. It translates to CSASVQGTDTQYF.

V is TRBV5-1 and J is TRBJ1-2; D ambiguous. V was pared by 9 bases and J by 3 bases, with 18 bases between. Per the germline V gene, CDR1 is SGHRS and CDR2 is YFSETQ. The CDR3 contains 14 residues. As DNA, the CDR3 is TGCGCCACCCGACCGGAGGGTTTTGACTATGGCTACACCTTC. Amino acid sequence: CATRPEGFDYGYTF.

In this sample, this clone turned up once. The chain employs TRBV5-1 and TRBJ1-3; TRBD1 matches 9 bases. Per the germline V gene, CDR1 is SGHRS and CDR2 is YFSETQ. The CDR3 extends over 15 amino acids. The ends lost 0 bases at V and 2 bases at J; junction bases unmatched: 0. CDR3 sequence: CASSLGQGAGNTIYF. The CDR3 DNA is TGCGCCAGCAGCTTGGGACAGGGGGCTGGAAACACCATATATTTT.

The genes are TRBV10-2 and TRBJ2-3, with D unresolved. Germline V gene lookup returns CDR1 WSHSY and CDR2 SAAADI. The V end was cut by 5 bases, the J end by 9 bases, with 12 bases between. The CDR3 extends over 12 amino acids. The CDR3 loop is CASSTSRDTQYF. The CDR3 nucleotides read TGCGCCAGCAGTACCTCGCGAGACACGCAGTATTTT.

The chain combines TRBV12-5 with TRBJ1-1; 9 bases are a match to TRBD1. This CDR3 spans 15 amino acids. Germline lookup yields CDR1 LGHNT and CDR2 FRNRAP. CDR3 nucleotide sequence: TGTGCCAGTACGCCGGGACAGGGAGGGGTCACTGAAGCTTTCTTT. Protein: CASTPGQGGVTEAFF.

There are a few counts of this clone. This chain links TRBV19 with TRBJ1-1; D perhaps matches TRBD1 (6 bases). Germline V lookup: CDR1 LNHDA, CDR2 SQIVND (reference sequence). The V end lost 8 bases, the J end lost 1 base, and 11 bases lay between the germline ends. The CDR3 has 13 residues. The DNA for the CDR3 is TGTGCCAGTGCTGGGGGGCCGAACACTGAAGCTTTCTTT. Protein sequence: CASAGGPNTEAFF. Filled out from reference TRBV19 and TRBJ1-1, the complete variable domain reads DGGITQSPKYLFRKEGQNVTLSCEQNLNHDAMYWYRQDPGQGLRLIYYSQIVNDFQKGDIAEGYSVSREKKESFPLTVTSAQKNPTAFYLCASAGGPNTEAFFGQGTRLTVV.

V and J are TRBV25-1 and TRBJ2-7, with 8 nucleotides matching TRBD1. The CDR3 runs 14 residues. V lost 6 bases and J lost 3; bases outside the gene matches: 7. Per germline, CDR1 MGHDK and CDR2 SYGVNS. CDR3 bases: TGTGCCAGCAGCAATGGACAGGGAAGCTACGAGCAGTACTTC. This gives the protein CASSNGQGSYEQYF.

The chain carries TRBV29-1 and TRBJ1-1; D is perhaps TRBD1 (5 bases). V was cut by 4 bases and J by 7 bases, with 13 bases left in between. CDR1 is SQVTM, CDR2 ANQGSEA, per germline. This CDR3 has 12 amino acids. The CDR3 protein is CSVGQILGEAFF. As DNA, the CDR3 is TGCAGCGTTGGACAGATTCTTGGTGAAGCTTTCTTT.

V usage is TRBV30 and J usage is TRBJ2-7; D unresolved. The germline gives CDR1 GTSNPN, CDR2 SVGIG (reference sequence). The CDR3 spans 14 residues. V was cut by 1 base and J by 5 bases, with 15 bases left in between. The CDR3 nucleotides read TGTGCCTGGAGTGAGGATTGGGTGGGAAACGAGCAGTACTTC. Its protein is CAWSEDWVGNEQYF.

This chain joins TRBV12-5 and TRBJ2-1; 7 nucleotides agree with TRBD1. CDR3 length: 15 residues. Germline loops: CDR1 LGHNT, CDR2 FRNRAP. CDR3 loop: CASNAGQGVRHEQFF. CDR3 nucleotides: TGTGCCAGCAACGCCGGGCAGGGGGTACGCCATGAGCAGTTCTTC.

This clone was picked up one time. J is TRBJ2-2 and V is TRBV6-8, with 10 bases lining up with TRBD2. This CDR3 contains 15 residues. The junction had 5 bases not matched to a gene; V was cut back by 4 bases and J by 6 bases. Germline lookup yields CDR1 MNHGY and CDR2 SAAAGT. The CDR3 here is CASSSEREGPGELFF. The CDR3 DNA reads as TGTGCCAGCAGTTCTGAGCGGGAGGGCCCCGGGGAGCTGTTTTTT.

DNA for the CDR3: TGTGCCAGCAGCCCTAGCAGGGTCGGGGAGCTGTTTTTT. This sequence encodes CASSPSRVGELFF. J is TRBJ2-2 and V is TRBV14, with D possibly called TRBD1 or TRBD2 (5 bases each). The CDR3 is 13 residues long. V dropped 4 bases and J dropped 7 bases, with 10 bases sitting between them. In germline, CDR1 is SGHDN, CDR2 FVKESK.

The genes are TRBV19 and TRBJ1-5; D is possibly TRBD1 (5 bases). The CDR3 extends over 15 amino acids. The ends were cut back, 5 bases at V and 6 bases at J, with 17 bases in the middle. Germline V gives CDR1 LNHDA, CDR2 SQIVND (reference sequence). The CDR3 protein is CASSRWTPAGQPQHF. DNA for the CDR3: TGTGCCAGTAGTCGTTGGACACCCGCAGGTCAGCCCCAGCATTTT.

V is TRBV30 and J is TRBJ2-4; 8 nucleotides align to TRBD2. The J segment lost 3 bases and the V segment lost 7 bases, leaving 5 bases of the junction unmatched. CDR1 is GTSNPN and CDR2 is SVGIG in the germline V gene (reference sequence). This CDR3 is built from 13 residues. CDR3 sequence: CASSTSGKNIQYF. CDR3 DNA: TGTGCCTCCAGTACTAGCGGCAAAAACATTCAGTACTTC.

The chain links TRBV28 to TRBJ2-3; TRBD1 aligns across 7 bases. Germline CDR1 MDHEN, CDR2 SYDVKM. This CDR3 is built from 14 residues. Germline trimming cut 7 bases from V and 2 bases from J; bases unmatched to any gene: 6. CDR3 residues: CASMTGPHTDTQYF. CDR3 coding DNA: TGTGCCAGCATGACAGGGCCCCACACAGATACGCAGTATTTT.

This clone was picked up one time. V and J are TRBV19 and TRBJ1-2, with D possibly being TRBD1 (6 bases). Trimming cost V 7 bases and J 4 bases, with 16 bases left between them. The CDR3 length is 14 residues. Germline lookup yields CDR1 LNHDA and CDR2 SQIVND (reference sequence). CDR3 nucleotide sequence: TGTGCCAGTAATGGACAGAGCATCATCTATGGCTACACCTTC. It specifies CASNGQSIIYGYTF.

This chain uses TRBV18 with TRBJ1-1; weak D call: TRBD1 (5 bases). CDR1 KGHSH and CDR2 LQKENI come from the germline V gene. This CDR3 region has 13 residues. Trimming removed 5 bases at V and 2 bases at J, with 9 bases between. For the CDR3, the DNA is TGTGCCAGCTCAGCGACAGCAAACACTGAAGCTTTCTTT. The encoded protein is CASSATANTEAFF.

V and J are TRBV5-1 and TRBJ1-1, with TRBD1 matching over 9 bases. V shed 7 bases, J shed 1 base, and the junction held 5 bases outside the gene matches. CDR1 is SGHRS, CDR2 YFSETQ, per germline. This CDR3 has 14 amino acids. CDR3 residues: CASGGTGKNTEAFF. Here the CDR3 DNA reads TGCGCCAGCGGAGGGACAGGGAAGAACACTGAAGCTTTCTTT.

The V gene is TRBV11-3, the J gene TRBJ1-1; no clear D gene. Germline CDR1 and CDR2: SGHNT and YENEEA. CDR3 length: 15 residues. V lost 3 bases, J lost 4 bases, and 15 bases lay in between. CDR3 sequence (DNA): TGTGCCAGCAGCTTGGACGCCTCTCCCCCCACTGAAGCTTTCTTT. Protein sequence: CASSLDASPPTEAFF.

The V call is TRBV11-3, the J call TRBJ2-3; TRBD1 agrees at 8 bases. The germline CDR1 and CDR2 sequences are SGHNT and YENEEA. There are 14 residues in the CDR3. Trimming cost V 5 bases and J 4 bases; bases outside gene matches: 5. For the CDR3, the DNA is TGTGCCAGCAGCGGACAGGGCTCCGCAGATACGCAGTATTTT. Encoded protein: CASSGQGSADTQYF.

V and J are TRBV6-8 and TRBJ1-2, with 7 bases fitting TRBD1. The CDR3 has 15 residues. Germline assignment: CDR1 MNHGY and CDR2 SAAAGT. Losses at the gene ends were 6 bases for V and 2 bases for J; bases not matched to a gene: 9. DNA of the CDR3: TGTGCCAGCAGGTCGACAGGGATAGCAAACTATGGCTACACCTTC. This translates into CASRSTGIANYGYTF.

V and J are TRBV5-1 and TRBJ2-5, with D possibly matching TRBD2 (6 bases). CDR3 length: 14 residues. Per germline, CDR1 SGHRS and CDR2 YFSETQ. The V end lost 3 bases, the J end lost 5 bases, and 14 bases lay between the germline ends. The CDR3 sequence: CASSSGLEGETQYF. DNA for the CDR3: TGCGCCAGCAGCTCGGGCTTGGAGGGGGAGACCCAGTACTTC.

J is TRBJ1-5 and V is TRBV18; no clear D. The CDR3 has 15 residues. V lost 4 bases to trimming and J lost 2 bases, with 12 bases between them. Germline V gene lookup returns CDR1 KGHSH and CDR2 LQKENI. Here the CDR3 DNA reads TGTGCCAGCTCACGCTCGCATGGGGGCAATCAGCCCCAGCATTTT. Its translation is CASSRSHGGNQPQHF.

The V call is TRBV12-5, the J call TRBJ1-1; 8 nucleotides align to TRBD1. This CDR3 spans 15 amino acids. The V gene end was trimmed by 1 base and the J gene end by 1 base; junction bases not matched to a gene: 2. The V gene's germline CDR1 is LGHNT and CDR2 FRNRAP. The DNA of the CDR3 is TGTGCTAGTGGTTTGGGACAGGGGAAGAACACTGAAGCTTTCTTT. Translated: CASGLGQGKNTEAFF. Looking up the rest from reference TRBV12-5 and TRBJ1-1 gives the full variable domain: DARVTQTPRHKVTEMGQEVTMRCQPILGHNTVFWYRQTMMQGLELLAYFRNRAPLDDSGMPKDRFSAEMPDATLATLKIQPSEPRDSAVYFCASGLGQGKNTEAFFGQGTRLTVV.

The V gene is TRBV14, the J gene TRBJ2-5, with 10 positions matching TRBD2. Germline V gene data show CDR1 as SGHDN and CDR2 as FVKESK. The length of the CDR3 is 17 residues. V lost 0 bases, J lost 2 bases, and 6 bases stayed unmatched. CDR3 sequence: CASSQDSGGTRQETQYF. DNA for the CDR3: TGTGCCAGCAGCCAAGATAGCGGGGGGACTAGACAAGAGACCCAGTACTTC.

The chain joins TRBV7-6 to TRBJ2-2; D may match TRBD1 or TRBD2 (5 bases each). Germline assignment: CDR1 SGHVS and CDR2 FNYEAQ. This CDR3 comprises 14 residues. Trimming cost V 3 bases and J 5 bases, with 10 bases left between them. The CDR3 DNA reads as TGTGCCAGCAGCTTGGGACCGCGGACCGGGGAGCTGTTTTTT. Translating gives CASSLGPRTGELFF.

The CDR3 is CASSSGHTNTDTQYF. CDR3 DNA: TGTGCCAGCAGCTCCGGACACACCAATACAGATACGCAGTATTTT. The chain uses TRBV11-3 and TRBJ2-3; tentative D call: TRBD1 (5 bases). The V gene's germline CDR1 is SGHNT and CDR2 YENEEA. Trimming took off 4 bases at V and 3 bases at J, with 14 bases between the two ends. The CDR3 has 15 amino acids.